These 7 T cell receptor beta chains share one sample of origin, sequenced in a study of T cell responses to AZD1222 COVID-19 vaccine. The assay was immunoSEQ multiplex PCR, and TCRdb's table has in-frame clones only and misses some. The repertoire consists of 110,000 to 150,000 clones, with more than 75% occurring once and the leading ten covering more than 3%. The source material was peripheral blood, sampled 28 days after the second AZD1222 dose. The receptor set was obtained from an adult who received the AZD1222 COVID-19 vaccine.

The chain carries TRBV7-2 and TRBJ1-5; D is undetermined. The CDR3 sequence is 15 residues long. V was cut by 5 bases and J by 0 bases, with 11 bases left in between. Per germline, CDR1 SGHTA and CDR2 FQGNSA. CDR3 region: CASSPYSGSNQPQHF. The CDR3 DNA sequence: TGTGCCAGCAGCCCTTACTCGGGTAGCAATCAGCCCCAGCATTTT.

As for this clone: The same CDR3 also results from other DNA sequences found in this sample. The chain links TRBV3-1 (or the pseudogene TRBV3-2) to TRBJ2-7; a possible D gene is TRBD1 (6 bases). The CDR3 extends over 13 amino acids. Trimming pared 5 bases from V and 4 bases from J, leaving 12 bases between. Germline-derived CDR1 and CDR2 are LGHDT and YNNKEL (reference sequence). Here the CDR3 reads CASSRGRGYEQYF. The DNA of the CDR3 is TGTGCCAGCAGCAGGGGAAGGGGGTACGAGCAGTACTTC.

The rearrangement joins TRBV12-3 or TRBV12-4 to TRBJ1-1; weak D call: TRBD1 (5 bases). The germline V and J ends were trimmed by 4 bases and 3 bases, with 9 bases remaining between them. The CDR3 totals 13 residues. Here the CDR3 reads CASSSMGDTEAFF. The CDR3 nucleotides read TGTGCCAGCAGTTCCATGGGGGACACTGAAGCTTTCTTT.

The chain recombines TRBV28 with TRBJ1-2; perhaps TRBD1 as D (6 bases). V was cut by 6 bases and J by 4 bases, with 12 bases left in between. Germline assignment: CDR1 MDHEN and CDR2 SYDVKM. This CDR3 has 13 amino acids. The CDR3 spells CASRAWGAYGYTF. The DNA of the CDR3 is TGTGCCAGCAGGGCATGGGGGGCCTATGGCTACACCTTC.

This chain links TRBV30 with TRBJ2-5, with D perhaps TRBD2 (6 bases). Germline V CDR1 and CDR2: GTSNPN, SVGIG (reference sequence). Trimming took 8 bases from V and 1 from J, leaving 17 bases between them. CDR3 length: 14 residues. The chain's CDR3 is CALGRGLAQETQYF. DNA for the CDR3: TGTGCCCTGGGGCGGGGCTTAGCCCAAGAGACCCAGTACTTC.

CDR3 sequence: CASSPGQAGDTQYF. Written as DNA, the CDR3 is TGCGCCAGCAGTCCGGGACAGGCGGGAGATACGCAGTATTTT. The V gene is TRBV10-1, the J gene TRBJ2-3, with 8 bases matching TRBD1. V shed 5 bases and J 5 bases; nucleotides not matched to a gene: 6. The V gene's germline CDR1 is WNHNN and CDR2 SYGVQD (reference sequence). CDR3 length equals 14 residues.

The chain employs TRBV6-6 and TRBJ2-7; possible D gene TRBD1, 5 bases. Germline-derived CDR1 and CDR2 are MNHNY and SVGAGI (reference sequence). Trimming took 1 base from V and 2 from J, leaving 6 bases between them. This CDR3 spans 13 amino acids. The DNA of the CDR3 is TGTGCCAGCAGTTACTACAGGACCTACGAGCAGTACTTC. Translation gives CASSYYRTYEQYF.